This T cell receptor beta chain emerged from a study of cytomegalovirus exposure and HLA in healthy donors. The PCR used 60 Vbeta and 13 Jbeta primers. Repertoires were generated with immunoSEQ multiplex PCR, while TCRdb's copy carries only in-frame clones and drops some. Of some 150,000 clones listed, over 70% are singletons. This clone appeared a single time. The antigen is unknown. Study outcomes and limitations: In vitro experiments confirmed that three CMV-associated chains were specific for CMV antigens.

The CDR3 is 12 amino acids. Germline V CDR1 and CDR2: GTSNPN, SVGIG (reference sequence). V was clipped by 3 bases and J by 3 bases; unmatched bases: 0. J is TRBJ2-3 and V is TRBV30; 7 positions agree with TRBD1. This sequence originates from a female donor in good health and CMV-seronegative. The sample comprised PBMCs. The CDR3 spells CAWSRGTDTQYF. CDR3 nucleotide sequence: TGTGCCTGGAGCAGGGGGACAGATACGCAGTATTTT.